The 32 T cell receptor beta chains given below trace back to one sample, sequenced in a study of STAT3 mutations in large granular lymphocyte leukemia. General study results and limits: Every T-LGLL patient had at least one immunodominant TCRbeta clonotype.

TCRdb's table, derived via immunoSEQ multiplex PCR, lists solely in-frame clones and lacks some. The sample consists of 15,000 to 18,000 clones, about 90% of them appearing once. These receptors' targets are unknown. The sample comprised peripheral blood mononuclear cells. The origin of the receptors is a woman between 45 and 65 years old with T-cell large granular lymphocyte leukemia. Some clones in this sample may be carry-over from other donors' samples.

CDR3: CASQREIADTQYF. The CDR3 DNA follows: TGTGCTAGTCAGCGGGAGATAGCAGATACGCAGTATTTT. V usage is TRBV12-5 and J usage is TRBJ2-3; TRBD2 agrees at 8 bases. Germline values: CDR1 LGHNT, CDR2 FRNRAP. The CDR3 extends over 13 amino acids. V shed 8 bases, J shed 4 bases, and the junction held 5 bases outside the gene matches.

The DNA for the CDR3 is TGTGCCAGCAGTTCCCCGCCGGGCGCTTTCTTT. This gives the protein CASSSPPGAFF. This sequence joins TRBV7-9 and TRBJ1-1, with D hard to call. Per the germline V gene, CDR1 is SEHNR and CDR2 is FQNEAQ (reference sequence). Deletions cut 6 bases from V and 11 bases from J, with 13 bases between. The CDR3 is 11 residues long.

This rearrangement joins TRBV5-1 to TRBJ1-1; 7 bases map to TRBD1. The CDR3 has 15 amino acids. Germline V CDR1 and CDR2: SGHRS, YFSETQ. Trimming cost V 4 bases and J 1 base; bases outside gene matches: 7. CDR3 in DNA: TGCGCCAGCAGCAGACAGGGTGGTAAGAACACTGAAGCTTTCTTT. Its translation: CASSRQGGKNTEAFF.

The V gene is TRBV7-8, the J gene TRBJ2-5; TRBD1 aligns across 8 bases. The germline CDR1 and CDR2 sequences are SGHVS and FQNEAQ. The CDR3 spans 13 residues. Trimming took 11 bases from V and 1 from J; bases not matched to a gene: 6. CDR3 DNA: TGTGCCGGGGGGACAGGTCGCCAAGAGACCCAGTACTTC. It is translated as CAGGTGRQETQYF.

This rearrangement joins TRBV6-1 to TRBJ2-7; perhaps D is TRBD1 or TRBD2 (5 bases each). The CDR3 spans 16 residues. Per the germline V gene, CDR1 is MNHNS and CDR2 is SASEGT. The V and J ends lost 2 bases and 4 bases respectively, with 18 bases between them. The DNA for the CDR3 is TGTGCCAGCAGTGAAATGGCGGCAGGGACCCGGTACGAGCAGTACTTC. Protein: CASSEMAAGTRYEQYF.

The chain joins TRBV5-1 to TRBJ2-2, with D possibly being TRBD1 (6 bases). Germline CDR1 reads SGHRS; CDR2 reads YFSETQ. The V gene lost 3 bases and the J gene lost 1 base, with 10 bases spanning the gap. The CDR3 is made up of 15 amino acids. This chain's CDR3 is CASSSHRENTGELFF. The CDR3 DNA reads TGCGCCAGCAGCTCCCACAGGGAGAACACCGGGGAGCTGTTTTTT.

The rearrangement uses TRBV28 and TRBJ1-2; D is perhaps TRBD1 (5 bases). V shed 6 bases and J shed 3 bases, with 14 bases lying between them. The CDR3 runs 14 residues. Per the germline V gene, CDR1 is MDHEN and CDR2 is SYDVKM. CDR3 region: CASRQYRQDYGYTF. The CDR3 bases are TGTGCCAGCAGACAATACAGGCAGGACTATGGCTACACCTTC.

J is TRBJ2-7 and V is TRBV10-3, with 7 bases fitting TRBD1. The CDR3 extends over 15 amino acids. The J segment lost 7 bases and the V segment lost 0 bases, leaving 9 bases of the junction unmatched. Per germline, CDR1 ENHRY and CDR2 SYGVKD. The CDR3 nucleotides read TGTGCCATCAGTGAGTCCGAGACAGGGATGAGGGAGCAGTACTTC. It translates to CAISESETGMREQYF.

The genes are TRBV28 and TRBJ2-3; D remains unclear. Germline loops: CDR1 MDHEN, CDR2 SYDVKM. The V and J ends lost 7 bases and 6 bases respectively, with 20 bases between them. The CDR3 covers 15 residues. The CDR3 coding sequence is TGTGCCAGCACCCTCCCTTTTGACCCGCCGGATACGCAGTATTTT. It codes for CASTLPFDPPDTQYF.

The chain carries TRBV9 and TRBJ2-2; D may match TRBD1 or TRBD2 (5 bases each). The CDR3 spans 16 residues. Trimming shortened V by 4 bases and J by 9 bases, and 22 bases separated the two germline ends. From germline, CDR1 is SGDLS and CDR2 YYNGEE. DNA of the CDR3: TGTGCCAGCAGCCTGCAACGGGACCCCGTCCTCTGGGAGCTGTTTTTT. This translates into CASSLQRDPVLWELFF.

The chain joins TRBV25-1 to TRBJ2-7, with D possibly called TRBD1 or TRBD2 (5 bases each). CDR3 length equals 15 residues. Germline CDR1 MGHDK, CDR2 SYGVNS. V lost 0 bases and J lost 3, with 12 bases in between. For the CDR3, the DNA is TGTGCCAGCAGTGAATACGGGGCGAAGGTCTACGAGCAGTACTTC. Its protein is CASSEYGAKVYEQYF.

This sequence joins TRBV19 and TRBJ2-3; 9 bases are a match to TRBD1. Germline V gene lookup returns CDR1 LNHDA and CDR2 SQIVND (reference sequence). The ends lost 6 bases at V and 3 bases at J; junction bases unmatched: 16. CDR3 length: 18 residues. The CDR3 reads CASSSGTGPLLQTDTQYF. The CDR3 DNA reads TGTGCCAGTAGCTCCGGGACAGGGCCGCTTCTACAGACAGATACGCAGTATTTT.

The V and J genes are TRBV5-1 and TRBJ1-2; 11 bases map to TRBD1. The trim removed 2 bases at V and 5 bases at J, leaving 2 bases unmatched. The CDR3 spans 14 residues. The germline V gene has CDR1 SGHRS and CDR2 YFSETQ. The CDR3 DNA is TGCGCCAGCAGCTTCGGGACAGGGGGATATGGCTACACCTTC. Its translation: CASSFGTGGYGYTF.

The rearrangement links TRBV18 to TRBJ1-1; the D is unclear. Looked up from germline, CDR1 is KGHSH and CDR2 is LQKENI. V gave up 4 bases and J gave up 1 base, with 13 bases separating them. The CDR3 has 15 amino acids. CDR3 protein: CASSLKMHGNTEAFF. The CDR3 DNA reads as TGTGCCAGCTCACTCAAGATGCACGGGAACACTGAAGCTTTCTTT.

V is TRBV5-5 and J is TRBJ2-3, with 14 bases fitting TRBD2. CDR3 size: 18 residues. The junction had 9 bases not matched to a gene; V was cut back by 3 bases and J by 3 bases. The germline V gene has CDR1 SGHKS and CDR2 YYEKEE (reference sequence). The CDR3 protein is CASSSTGTSGRRTDTQYF. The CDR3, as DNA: TGTGCCAGCAGCTCGACCGGGACTAGCGGGAGAAGAACAGATACGCAGTATTTT.

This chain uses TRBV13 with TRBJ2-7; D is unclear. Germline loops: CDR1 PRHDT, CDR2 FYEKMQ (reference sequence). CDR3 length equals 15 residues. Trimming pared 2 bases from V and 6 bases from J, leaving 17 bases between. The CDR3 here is CASSLNGRRYAEQYF. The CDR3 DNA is TGTGCCAGCAGCTTAAACGGACGCCGGTACGCCGAGCAGTACTTC.

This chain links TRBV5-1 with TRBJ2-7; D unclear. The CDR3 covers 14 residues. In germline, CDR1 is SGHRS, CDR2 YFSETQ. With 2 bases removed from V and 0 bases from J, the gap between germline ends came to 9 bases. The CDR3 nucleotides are TGCGCCAGCAGCTTCACGGGCGGCTCCTACGAGCAGTACTTC. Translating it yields CASSFTGGSYEQYF.

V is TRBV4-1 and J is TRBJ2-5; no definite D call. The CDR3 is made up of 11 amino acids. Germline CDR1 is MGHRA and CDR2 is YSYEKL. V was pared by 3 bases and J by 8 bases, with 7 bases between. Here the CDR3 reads CASSHLGTQYF. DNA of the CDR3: TGCGCCAGCAGCCACCTGGGAACCCAGTACTTC.

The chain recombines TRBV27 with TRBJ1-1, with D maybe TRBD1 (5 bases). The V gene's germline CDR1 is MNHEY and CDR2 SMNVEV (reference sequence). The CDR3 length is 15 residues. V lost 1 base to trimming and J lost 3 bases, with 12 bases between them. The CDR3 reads CASSLFPGLDTEAFF. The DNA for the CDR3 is TGTGCCAGCAGTTTATTTCCGGGGCTGGACACTGAAGCTTTCTTT.

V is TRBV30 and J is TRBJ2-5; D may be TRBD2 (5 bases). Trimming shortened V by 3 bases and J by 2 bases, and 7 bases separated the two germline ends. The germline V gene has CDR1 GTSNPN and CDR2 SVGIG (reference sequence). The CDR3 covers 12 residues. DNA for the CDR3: TGTGCCTGGAGCCGGGGACAAGAGACCCAGTACTTC. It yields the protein CAWSRGQETQYF.

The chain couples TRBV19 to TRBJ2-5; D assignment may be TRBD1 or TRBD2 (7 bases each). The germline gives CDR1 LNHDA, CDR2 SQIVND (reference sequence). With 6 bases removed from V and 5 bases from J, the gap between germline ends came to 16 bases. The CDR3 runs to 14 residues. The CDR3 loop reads CASRNQGGSETQYF. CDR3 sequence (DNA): TGTGCCAGTAGGAACCAGGGGGGGTCGGAGACCCAGTACTTC.

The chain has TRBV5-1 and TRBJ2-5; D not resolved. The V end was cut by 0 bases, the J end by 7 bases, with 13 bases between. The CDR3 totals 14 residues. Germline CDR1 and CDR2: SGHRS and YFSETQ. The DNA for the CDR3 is TGCGCCAGCAGCTTGGACCCCGGGTTAGGGACCCAGTACTTC. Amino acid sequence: CASSLDPGLGTQYF.

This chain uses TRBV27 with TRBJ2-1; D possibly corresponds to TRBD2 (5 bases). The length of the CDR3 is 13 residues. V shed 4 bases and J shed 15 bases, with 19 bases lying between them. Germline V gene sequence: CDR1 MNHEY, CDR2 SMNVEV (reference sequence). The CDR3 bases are TGTGCCAGCAGTTCCACCCGAGGACTTGGCTGGTTCTTC. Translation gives CASSSTRGLGWFF.

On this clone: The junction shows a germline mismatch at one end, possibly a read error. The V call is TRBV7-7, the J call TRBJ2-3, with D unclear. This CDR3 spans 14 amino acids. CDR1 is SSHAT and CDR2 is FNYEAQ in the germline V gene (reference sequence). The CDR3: CASSLDSSTDTQYF. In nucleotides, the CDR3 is TGTGCTAGCAGCTTAGACTCCAGCACAGATACGCAGTATTTT.

The CDR3 sequence is CASSLEGIYYGYTF. As DNA, the CDR3 is TGTGCCAGCAGCTTAGAGGGCATCTACTATGGCTACACCTTC. The V call is TRBV7-9, the J call TRBJ1-2, with D unclear. The CDR3 length is 14 residues. Germline V gives CDR1 SEHNR, CDR2 FQNEAQ (reference sequence). V lost 1 base to trimming and J lost 3 bases, with 9 bases between them.

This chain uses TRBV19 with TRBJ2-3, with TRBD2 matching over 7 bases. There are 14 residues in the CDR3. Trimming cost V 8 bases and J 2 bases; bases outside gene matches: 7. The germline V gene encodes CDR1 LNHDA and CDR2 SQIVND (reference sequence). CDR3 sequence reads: CASGGGLHTDTQYF. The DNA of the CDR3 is TGTGCCAGTGGGGGGGGACTTCACACAGATACGCAGTATTTT.

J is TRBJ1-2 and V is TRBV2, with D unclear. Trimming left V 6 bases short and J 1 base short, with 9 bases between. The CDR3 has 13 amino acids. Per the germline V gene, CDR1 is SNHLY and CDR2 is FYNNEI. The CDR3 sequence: CASRRNLNYGYTF. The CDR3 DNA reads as TGTGCCAGCAGACGCAACCTTAACTATGGCTACACCTTC.

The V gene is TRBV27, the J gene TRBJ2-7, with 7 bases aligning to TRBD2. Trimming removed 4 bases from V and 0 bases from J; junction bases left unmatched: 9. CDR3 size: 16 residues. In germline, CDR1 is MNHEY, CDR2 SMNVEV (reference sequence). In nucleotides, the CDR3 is TGTGCCAGCAGTTCCCAGACTAGCCAAGGCTCCTACGAGCAGTACTTC. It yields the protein CASSSQTSQGSYEQYF.

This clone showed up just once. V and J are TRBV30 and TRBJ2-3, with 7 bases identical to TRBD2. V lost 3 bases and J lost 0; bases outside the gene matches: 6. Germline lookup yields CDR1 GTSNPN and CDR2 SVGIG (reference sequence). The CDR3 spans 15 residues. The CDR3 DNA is TGTGCCTGGAGCGCACCGGGACTAAGCACAGATACGCAGTATTTT. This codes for CAWSAPGLSTDTQYF.

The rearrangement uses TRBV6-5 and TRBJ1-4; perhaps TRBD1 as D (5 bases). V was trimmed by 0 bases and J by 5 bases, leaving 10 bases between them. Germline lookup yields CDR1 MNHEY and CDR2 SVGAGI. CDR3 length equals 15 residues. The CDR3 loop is CASSYSLTGNEKLFF. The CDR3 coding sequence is TGTGCCAGCAGTTACTCGTTAACAGGAAATGAAAAACTGTTTTTT.

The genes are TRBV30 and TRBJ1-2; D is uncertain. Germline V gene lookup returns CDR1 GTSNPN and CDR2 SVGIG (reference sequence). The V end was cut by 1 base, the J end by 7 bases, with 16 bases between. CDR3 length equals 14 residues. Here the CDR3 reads CAWSGTLLGRGYTF. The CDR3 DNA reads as TGTGCCTGGAGTGGCACCCTGTTGGGTCGTGGCTACACCTTC.

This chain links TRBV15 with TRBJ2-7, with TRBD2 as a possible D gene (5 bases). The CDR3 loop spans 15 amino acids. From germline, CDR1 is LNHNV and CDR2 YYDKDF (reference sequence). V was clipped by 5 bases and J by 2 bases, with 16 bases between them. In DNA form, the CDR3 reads TGTGCCACCAGCCCCCGGGGTAGCGCGACCTACGAGCAGTACTTC. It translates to CATSPRGSATYEQYF.